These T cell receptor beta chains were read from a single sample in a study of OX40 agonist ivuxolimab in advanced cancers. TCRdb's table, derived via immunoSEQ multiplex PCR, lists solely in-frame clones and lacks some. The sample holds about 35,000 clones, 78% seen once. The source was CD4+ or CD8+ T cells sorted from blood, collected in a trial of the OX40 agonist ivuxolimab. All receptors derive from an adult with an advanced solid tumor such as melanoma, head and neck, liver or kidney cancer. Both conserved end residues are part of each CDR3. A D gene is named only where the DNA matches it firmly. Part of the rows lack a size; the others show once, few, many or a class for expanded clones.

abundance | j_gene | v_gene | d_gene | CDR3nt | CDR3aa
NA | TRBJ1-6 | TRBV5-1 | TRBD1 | TGCGCCAGCAGCTTAACCCGACAGGGAGGCAATTCACCCCTCCACTTT | CASSLTRQGGNSPLHF
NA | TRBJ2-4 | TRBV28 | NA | TGTGCCAGCGCAGAGACTAGTGTCGGTGTGAACATTCAGTACTTC | CASAETSVGVNIQYF
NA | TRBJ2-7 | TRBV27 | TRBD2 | TGTGCCAGCAGATCTAGCGGCTCGAACTACTACGAGCAGTACTTC | CASRSSGSNYYEQYF
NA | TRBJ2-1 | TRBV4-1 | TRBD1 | TGCGCCAGCAGCTATCGGGACAGAGACCCCTACAATGAGCAGTTCTTC | CASSYRDRDPYNEQFF
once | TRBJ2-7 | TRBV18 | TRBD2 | TGTGCCAGCTCACGAGGGACTAGCGGGAGACGAACCTACGAGCAGTACTTC | CASSRGTSGRRTYEQYF
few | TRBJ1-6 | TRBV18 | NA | TGTGCCAGCTCACCCGTGACAGCGAGCTCCTATAATTCACCCCTCCACTTT | CASSPVTASSYNSPLHF
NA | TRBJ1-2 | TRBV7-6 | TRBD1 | TGTGCCAGCAGCTTGGCAGGGGGAGCCTTTCTAGGCTACACCTTC | CASSLAGGAFLGYTF
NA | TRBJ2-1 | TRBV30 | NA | TGTGCCTGGAGTAACAATGAGCAGTTCTTC | CAWSNNEQFF
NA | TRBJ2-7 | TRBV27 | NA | TGTGCCAGCGTCCGCCAGGGAGGTCCCTACGAGCAGTACTTC | CASVRQGGPYEQYF
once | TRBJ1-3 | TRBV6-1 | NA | TGTGCCAGCAGGCGGGAACAGGGTGAGGGAAACACCATATATTTT | CASRREQGEGNTIYF
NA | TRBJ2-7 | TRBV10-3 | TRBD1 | TGTGCCATCAGTGAGTCGAAGGCAGGGGGTCCCTACGAGCAGTACTTC | CAISESKAGGPYEQYF
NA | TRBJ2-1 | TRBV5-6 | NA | TGTGCCAGCAGTATGGACAGTACCGTTTACAATGAGCAGTTCTTC | CASSMDSTVYNEQFF
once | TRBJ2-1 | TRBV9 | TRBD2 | TGTGCCAGCAGCCTTCGACTAGCGGCTAGCTCCTACAATGAGCAGTTCTTC | CASSLRLAASSYNEQFF
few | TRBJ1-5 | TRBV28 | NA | TGTGCCTCGGCGGTTCGGAATCAGCCCCAGCATTTT | CASAVRNQPQHF
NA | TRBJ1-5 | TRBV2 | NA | TGTGCCAGCAGGACCGACAGCAATCAGCCCCAGCATTTT | CASRTDSNQPQHF
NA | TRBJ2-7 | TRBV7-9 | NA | TGTGCCAGCAGCTTAGAGCAATTACGAGTCGAGCAGTACTTC | CASSLEQLRVEQYF
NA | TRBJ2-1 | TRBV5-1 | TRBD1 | TGCGCCAGCAGCCCGGGACAGGGGATGGGCAATGAGCAGTTCTTC | CASSPGQGMGNEQFF
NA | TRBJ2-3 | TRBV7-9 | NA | TGTGCCAGCAGCCAGAGGGGCGGGGGCACAGATACGCAGTATTTT | CASSQRGGGTDTQYF
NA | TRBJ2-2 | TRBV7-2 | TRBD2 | TGTGCCAGCAGGCCGGGGTTAGCGGGAGGAAAGGAGGTGTTTTTT | CASRPGLAGGKEVFF
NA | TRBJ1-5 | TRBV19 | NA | TGTGCCAGTAGTATAAGCGCCCGGAGCAATCAGCCCCAGCATTTT | CASSISARSNQPQHF